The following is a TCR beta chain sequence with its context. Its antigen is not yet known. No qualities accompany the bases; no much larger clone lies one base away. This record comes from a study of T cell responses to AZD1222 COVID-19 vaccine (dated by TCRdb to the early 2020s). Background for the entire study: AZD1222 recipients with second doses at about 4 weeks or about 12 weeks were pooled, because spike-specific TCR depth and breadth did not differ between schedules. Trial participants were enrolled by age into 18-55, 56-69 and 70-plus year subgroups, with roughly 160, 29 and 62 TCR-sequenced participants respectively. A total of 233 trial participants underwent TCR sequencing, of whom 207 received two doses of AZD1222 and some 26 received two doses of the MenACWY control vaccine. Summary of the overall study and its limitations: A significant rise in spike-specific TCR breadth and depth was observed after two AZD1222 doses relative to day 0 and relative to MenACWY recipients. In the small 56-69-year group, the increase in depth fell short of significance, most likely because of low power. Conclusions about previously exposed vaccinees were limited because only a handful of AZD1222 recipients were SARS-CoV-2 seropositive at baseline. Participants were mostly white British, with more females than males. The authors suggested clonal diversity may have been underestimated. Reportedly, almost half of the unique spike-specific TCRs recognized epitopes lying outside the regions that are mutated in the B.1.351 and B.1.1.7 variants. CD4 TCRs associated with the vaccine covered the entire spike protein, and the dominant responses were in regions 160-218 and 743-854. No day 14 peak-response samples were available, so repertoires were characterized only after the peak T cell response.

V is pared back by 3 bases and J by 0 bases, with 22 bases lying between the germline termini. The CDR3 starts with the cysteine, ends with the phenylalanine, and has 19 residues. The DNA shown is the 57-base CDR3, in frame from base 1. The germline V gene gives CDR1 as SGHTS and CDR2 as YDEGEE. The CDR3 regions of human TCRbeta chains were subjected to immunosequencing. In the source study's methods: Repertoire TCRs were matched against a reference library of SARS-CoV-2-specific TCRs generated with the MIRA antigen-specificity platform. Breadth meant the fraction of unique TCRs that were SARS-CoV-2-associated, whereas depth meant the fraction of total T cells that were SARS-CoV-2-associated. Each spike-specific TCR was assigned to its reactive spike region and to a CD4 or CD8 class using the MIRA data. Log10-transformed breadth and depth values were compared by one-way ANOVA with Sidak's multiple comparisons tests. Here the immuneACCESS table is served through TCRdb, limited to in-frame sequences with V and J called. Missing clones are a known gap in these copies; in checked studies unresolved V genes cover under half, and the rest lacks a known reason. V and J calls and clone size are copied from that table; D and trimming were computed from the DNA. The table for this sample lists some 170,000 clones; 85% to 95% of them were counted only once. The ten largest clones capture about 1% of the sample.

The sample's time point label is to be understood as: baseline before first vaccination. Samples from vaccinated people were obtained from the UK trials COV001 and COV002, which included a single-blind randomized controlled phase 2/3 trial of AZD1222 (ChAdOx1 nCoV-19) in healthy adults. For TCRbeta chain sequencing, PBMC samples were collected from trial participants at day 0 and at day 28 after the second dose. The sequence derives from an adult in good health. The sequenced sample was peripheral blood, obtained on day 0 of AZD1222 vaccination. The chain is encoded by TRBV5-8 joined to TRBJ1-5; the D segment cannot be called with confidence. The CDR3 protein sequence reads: CASSSGRAPGFYSNQPQHF. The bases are TGTGCCAGCAGCTCAGGTCGGGCACCGGGATTCTATAGCAATCAGCCCCAGCATTTT. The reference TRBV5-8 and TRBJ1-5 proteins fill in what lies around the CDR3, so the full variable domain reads EAGVTQSPTHLIKTRGQQATLRCSPISGHTSVYWYQQALGLGLQFLLWYDEGEERNRGNFPPRFSGRQFPNYSSELNVNALELEDSALYLCASSSGRAPGFYSNQPQHFGDGTRLSIL.